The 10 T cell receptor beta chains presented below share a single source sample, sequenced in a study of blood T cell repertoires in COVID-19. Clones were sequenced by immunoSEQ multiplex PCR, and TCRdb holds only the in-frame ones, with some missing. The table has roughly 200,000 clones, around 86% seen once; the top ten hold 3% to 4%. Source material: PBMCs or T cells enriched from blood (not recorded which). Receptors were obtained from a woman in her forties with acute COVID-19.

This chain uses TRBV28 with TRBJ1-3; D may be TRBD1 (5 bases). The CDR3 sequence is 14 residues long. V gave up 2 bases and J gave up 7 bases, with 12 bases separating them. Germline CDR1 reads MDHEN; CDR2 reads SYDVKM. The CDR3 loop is CASSLPGLGNTIYF. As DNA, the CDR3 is TGTGCCAGCAGTTTACCAGGGCTAGGGAACACCATATATTTT.

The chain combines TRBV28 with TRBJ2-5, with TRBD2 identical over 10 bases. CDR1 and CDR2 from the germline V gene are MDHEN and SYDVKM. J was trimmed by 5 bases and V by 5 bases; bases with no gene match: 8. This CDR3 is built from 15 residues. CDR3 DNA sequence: TGTGCCAGCAGTGCCAGCGGGAGGGCCCGGGAGACCCAGTACTTC. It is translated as CASSASGRARETQYF.

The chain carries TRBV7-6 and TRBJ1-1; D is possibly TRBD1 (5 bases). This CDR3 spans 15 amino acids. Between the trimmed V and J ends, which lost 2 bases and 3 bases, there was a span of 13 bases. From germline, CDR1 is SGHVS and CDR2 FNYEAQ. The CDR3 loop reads CASSLLGREDTEAFF. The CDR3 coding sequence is TGTGCCAGCAGCTTATTAGGCAGGGAGGACACTGAAGCTTTCTTT.

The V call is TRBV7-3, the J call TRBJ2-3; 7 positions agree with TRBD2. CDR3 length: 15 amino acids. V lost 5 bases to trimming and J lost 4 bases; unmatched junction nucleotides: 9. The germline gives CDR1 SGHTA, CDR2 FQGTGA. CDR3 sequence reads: CASSLGPSGSDTQYF. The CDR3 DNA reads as TGTGCCAGCAGCCTGGGGCCTAGCGGCTCAGATACGCAGTATTTT.

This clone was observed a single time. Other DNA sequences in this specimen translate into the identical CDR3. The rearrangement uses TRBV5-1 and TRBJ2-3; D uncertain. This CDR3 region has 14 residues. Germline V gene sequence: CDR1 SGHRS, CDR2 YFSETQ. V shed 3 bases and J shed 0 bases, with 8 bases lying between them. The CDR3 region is CASSSTSSTDTQYF. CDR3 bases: TGCGCCAGCAGCTCCACTTCCAGCACAGATACGCAGTATTTT.

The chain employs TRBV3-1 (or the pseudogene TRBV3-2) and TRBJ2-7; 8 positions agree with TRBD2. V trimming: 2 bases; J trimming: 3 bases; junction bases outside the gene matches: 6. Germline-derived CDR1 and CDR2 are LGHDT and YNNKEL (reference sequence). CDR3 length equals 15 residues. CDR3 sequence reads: CASSQHHSGDYEQYF. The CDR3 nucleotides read TGTGCCAGCAGCCAACATCATAGCGGGGACTACGAGCAGTACTTC.

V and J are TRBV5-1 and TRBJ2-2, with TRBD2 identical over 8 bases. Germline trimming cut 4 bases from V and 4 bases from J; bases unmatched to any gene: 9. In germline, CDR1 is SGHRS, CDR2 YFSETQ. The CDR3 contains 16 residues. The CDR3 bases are TGCGCCAGCAGCGCGACTAGCGTCGCGAGCACCGGGGAGCTGTTTTTT. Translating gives CASSATSVASTGELFF.

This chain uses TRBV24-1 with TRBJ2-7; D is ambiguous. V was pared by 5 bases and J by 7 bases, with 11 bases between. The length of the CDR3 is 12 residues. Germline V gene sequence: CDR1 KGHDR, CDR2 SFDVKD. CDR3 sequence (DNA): TGTGCCACCAGTGGTTACGGGTGGGAGCAGTACTTC. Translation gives CATSGYGWEQYF.

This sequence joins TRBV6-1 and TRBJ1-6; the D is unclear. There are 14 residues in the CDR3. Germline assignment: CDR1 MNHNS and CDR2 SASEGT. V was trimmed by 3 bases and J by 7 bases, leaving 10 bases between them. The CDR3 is CASSDERANSPLHF. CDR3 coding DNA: TGTGCCAGCAGTGATGAGCGGGCCAATTCACCCCTCCACTTT.

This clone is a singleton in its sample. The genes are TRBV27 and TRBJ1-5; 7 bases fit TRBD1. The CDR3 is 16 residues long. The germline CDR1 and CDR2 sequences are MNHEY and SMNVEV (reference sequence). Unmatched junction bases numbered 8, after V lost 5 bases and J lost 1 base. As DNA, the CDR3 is TGTGCCAGCAGTCCCCGGACAGGAGTCAGCAATCAGCCCCAGCATTTT. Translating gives CASSPRTGVSNQPQHF.